This TCR beta chain is from a study of CD8 T cells in Susac syndrome. The CDR3 length is 16 residues. The V and J ends lost 3 bases and 2 bases respectively, with 16 bases between them. An amount of RNA that ranged from roughly 0.45 to 1 ug was reverse transcribed with random hexamers. An immunoSEQ multiplex PCR amplified TCR beta CDR3 over 54 Vbeta and 13 Jbeta. MiXCR was run by TCRdb on the immunoSEQ multiplex PCR reads, yielding one entry per CDR3 protein. Of some 450,000 distinct CDR3 sequences detected, 85% appear once; the ten largest clones hold under 0.15%. The V call is TRBV12-3 or TRBV12-4, the J call TRBJ1-2, with a possible D match to TRBD1 (5 bases). Input material: CD8+ T cells from PBMCs. The clonotype comes from a human donor with multiple sclerosis. Here the CDR3 DNA reads TGTGCCAGCAGTTTCAACTTCAGGGAGGGCAACTATGGCTACACCTTC. Amino acid sequence: CASSFNFREGNYGYTF.